A single sample gave rise to the 7 T cell receptor beta chains below, sequenced in a study of T-cell memory formation after mild COVID-19. TCRdb processed the 5' RACE reads anew with MiXCR; each CDR3 protein has one entry. This sample carries roughly 190,000 distinct CDR3 sequences, roughly 27% of them seen once, and the ten largest clones take around 10%. The sample consisted of PBMCs or a T cell subset sorted from them (not recorded which). These receptors originate from an adult woman who had mild COVID-19 (a few samples of this study predate the infection). Cell type and time point are not known.

The count of this clonotype is one. The gene calls are TRBV15 and TRBJ2-5; 7 positions agree with TRBD2. The germline CDR1 and CDR2 sequences are LNHNV and YYDKDF (reference sequence). This CDR3 contains 15 residues. V lost 0 bases, J lost 3 bases, and 4 bases stayed unmatched. CDR3 amino acids: CATSRDPGGEETQYF. DNA for the CDR3: TGTGCCACCAGCAGAGATCCGGGGGGAGAAGAGACCCAGTACTTC.

The gene calls are TRBV13 and TRBJ1-1; D gene uncertain. The CDR3 totals 15 residues. CDR1 is PRHDT and CDR2 is FYEKMQ in the germline V gene (reference sequence). Trimming cost V 2 bases and J 5 bases, with 15 bases left between them. CDR3 DNA: TGTGCCAGCAGCTTAAAAGGCCCAGGAGGAACTGAAGCTTTCTTT. The encoded protein is CASSLKGPGGTEAFF.

The gene calls are TRBV4-3 and TRBJ2-2; 9 bases align to TRBD2. The germline V gene encodes CDR1 LGHNA and CDR2 YSLEER. This CDR3 is built from 17 residues. J was trimmed by 7 bases and V by 0 bases; bases with no gene match: 9. CDR3 sequence (DNA): TGCGCCAGCAGCCAAGAAGGGGGGACTAGCTCTAACGGGGAGCTGTTTTTT. It translates to CASSQEGGTSSNGELFF.

There are a few counts of this clonotype. The V and J genes are TRBV20-1 and TRBJ1-1, with TRBD1 as a possible D gene (6 bases). The length of the CDR3 is 14 residues. Germline V CDR1 and CDR2: DFQATT, SNEGSKA (reference sequence). Trimming removed 6 bases from V and 7 bases from J, with 21 bases in between. The CDR3 DNA sequence: TGCAGTGCAAGGGGGTGGGCCGATGTTGTTGAAGCTTTCTTT. Its protein is CSARGWADVVEAFF.

The chain employs TRBV18 and TRBJ1-3, with D possibly TRBD1 on 5 matching bases. V was clipped by 2 bases and J by 8 bases, with 10 bases between them. CDR1 and CDR2 (germline): KGHSH, LQKENI. There are 13 residues in the CDR3. The CDR3 is CASSPSQGYTIYF. The CDR3 DNA sequence: TGTGCCAGCTCACCATCCCAGGGCTACACCATATATTTT.

This sequence joins TRBV5-6 and TRBJ1-6; D is unclear. Germline CDR1 SGHDT, CDR2 YYEEEE. V shed 0 bases and J shed 10 bases, with 14 bases lying between them. This CDR3 has 15 residues. DNA for the CDR3: TGTGCCAGCAGCTTGGGGCGGCTAACCGGGTCACCCCTCCACTTT. Amino acid sequence: CASSLGRLTGSPLHF.

The rearrangement links TRBV7-9 to TRBJ2-3, with 15 bases identical to TRBD2. The length of the CDR3 is 16 residues. CDR1 SEHNR and CDR2 FQNEAQ come from the germline V gene (reference sequence). The J segment lost 6 bases and the V segment lost 3 bases, leaving 4 bases of the junction unmatched. CDR3 nucleotide sequence: TGTGCCAGCAGCTTCGGACTAGCGGGGGGGCCTGATACGCAGTATTTT. Its protein product is CASSFGLAGGPDTQYF. Complete variable domain (other parts from reference TRBV7-9 and TRBJ2-3): DTGVSQNPRHKITKRGQNVTFRCDPISEHNRLYWYRQTLGQGPEFLTYFQNEAQLEKSRLLSDRFSAERPKGSFSTLEIQRTEQGDSAMYLCASSFGLAGGPDTQYFGPGTRLTVL.